A single T cell receptor beta chain is shown here with its context. Its antigen remains unidentified. This sample is drawn from a study of monozygotic twins with inflammatory bowel disease. The study, taken as a whole, reports: Repertoire similarity matched across concordant and discordant twins, perhaps owing to limited power. Telling different T cell subtypes apart from each other was not possible.

TCRdb re-called the 5' RACE reads; every CDR3 protein appears as one record, without DNA. The sample table includes about 420,000 distinct CDR3 sequences. Germline CDR1 and CDR2: MNHEY and SVGAGI. This CDR3 is built from 15 residues. The TCR was taken from a human donor with ulcerative colitis or Crohn's disease, or a healthy co-twin of an affected twin (not recorded which). This sequence joins TRBV6-5 and TRBJ2-5; TCRdb selects TRBD1, and the lack of DNA leaves this call unchecked. The material sequenced was blood. The chain's CDR3 is CASSYTGGPQETQYF.